Shown below are 6 T cell receptor beta chains from a single sample sequenced in a study of cytomegalovirus exposure and HLA in healthy donors. The PCR made use of 60 Vbeta and 13 Jbeta primers. Data came from immunoSEQ multiplex PCR; TCRdb stores just in-frame clones and leaves some out. The data hold 100,000 to 150,000 clones, with approximately 81% observed a single time. The sample was PBMCs. Receptors originate from a male donor in good health and CMV-seronegative.

This sequence joins TRBV6-6 and TRBJ2-1; 10 positions agree with TRBD2. CDR1 is MNHNY, CDR2 SVGAGI, per germline (reference sequence). Losses at the gene ends were 8 bases for V and 4 bases for J; bases not matched to a gene: 8. This CDR3 has 15 amino acids. CDR3 region: CASGNLAGVYNEQFF. CDR3 nucleotide sequence: TGTGCCAGCGGAAATCTAGCGGGGGTATACAATGAGCAGTTCTTC.

The chain joins TRBV28 to TRBJ2-7, with 9 positions matching TRBD1. Looked up from germline, CDR1 is MDHEN and CDR2 is SYDVKM. CDR3 size: 14 residues. Losses at the gene ends were 4 bases for V and 4 bases for J; bases not matched to a gene: 5. CDR3 in amino acids: CASSSTGGPYEQYF. The CDR3 DNA follows: TGTGCCAGCAGTTCGACAGGGGGACCTTACGAGCAGTACTTC. The full variable domain, with the rest looked up from reference TRBV28 and TRBJ2-7, is DVKVTQSSRYLVKRTGEKVFLECVQDMDHENMFWYRQDPGLGLRLIYFSYDVKMKEKGDIPEGYSVSREKKERFSLILESASTNQTSMYLCASSSTGGPYEQYFGPGTRLTVT.

The rearrangement links TRBV19 to TRBJ1-5; D is unresolved. V lost 1 base to trimming and J lost 3 bases, with 7 bases between them. Germline-derived CDR1 and CDR2 are LNHDA and SQIVND (reference sequence). The CDR3 is made up of 14 amino acids. CDR3 in amino acids: CASSIVQNNQPQHF. DNA of the CDR3: TGTGCCAGTAGTATAGTACAGAACAATCAGCCCCAGCATTTT.

This chain joins TRBV7-3 and TRBJ1-5; TRBD1 matches at 7 bases. J gave up 7 bases and V 6 bases, and 3 bases lay outside the gene matches. Germline CDR1 reads SGHTA; CDR2 reads FQGTGA. The CDR3 is 12 residues long. CDR3 sequence: CASRTGRQPQHF. As DNA, the CDR3 is TGTGCCAGCAGGACAGGGAGGCAGCCCCAGCATTTT.

The chain is built from TRBV7-9 and TRBJ2-2, with D perhaps matching TRBD2 (6 bases). The V gene's germline CDR1 is SEHNR and CDR2 FQNEAQ (reference sequence). With 4 bases removed from V and 4 bases from J, the gap between germline ends came to 16 bases. The CDR3 covers 16 residues. The CDR3 sequence: CASSSLGRDFTGELFF. The CDR3 bases are TGTGCCAGCAGCTCGTTAGGGCGGGATTTCACCGGGGAGCTGTTTTTT.

Turning to this clone: This sample also contains other DNA sequences that code for the same CDR3. The genes are TRBV6-1 and TRBJ2-2, with D possibly TRBD1 on 5 matching bases. Trimming took 6 bases from V and 7 from J, leaving 12 bases between them. The germline gives CDR1 MNHNS, CDR2 SASEGT. The CDR3 consists of 13 residues. CDR3 sequence: CASSGQGVGELFF. Here the CDR3 DNA reads TGTGCCAGCAGCGGTCAGGGCGTCGGGGAGCTGTTTTTT.